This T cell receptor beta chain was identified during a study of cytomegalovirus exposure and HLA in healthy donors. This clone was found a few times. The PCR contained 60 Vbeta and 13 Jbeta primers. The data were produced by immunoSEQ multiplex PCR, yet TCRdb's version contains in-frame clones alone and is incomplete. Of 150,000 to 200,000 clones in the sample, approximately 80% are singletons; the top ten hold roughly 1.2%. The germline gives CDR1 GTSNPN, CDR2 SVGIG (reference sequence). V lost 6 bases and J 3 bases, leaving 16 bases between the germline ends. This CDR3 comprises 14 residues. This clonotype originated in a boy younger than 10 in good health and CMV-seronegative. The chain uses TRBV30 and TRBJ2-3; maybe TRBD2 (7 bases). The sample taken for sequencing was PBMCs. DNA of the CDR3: TGTGCCTGTGGGGGGGCCTCTATGACAGATACGCAGTATTTT. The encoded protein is CACGGASMTDTQYF.